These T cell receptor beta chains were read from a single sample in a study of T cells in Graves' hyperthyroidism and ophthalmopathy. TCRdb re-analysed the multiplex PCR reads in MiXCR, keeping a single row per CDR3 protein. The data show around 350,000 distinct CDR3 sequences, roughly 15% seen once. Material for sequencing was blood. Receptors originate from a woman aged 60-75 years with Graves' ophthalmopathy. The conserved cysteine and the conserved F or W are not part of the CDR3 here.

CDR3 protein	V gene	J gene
ASSLKYRVAGNPSYEQY	TRBV28	TRBJ2-7
ASRPKFRPLNTEAF	TRBV27	TRBJ1-1
SVELGQGRAQY	TRBV29-1	TRBJ2-7
ASSAGTGSSNYGYT	TRBV18	TRBJ1-2
ASSIRQGTGELF	TRBV19	TRBJ2-2
ASSLSGTGGTSSNTIY	TRBV12-3/TRBV12-4	TRBJ1-3
ASSSGAVLTGELF	TRBV19	TRBJ2-2
ASSQRTGVYEQY	TRBV4-2	TRBJ2-7
AISWGGGRAYEQY	TRBV10-3	TRBJ2-7
ASSQRATYNEQF	TRBV28	TRBJ2-1
ASSEQGYGTEAF	TRBV2	TRBJ1-1
AWRRGGSTDTQY	TRBV30	TRBJ2-3
ASSLDPRVSYEQY	TRBV11-3	TRBJ2-7
AISESTSGAYNEQF	TRBV10-3	TRBJ2-1
ASSVSGTYEQY	TRBV5-1	TRBJ2-7
SARDDRGQETQY	TRBV20-1	TRBJ2-5
ASSSPGTPPYEQY	TRBV7-8	TRBJ2-7
ASSLGRTSGSYEQF	TRBV5-8	TRBJ2-1
ASSRDTTDTQY	TRBV5-1	TRBJ2-3
ASSLGLAAEQY	TRBV12-3/TRBV12-4	TRBJ2-7
SVGDQRSVGYT	TRBV29-1	TRBJ1-2
ASSQDNGELF	TRBV3-1	TRBJ2-2
ASSLVASGNTIY	TRBV11-2	TRBJ1-3
ATSDLKGAGETQY	TRBV24-1	TRBJ2-5
ASSGGGGNQPQH	TRBV2	TRBJ1-5
AISKGKTDSNQPQH	TRBV10-3	TRBJ1-5